Detailed here is one T cell receptor beta chain. Its antigen is currently unknown. The protocol was immunoSEQ multiplex PCR, while the TCRdb copy is restricted to in-frame clones and leaves out a portion. The sample lists approximately 100,000 clones; 87% were seen once. This record comes from a study of graft-versus-host responses after intestinal transplantation. CDR1 LNHDA and CDR2 SQIVND come from the germline V gene (reference sequence). CDR3 length: 14 amino acids. Trimming cost V 8 bases and J 3 bases; bases outside gene matches: 8. The rearrangement joins TRBV19 to TRBJ2-5; 8 positions agree with TRBD1. This receptor was taken from a human donor who received an intestinal transplant. Sequencing used unstimulated CD4+ T cells sorted from spleen or lymph node cells, obtained before intestinal transplant. CDR3 residues: CASSPGQGKETQYF. CDR3 nucleotide sequence: TGTGCCAGTTCCCCCGGACAGGGTAAAGAGACCCAGTACTTC.